This is a list of T cell receptor beta chains from one sample in a study of patients and donors after allogeneic stem cell transplantation. TCRdb itself ran the RT-PCR reads through MiXCR, one entry per CDR3 protein. The sample shows 900,000 to 1,000,000 distinct CDR3 sequences, over 15% of them seen only once. The sequencing sample was made of blood, either unsorted or a sorted T cell fraction (not recorded which). The origin of the receptors is a human donor who was either an allogeneic HSCT recipient or a stem cell or donor lymphocyte infusion donor (not recorded which). It is not recorded whose cells these are; they may come from a transplant donor. CDR3s include the opening cysteine and the closing phenylalanine or tryptophan. The order of the fields is clone size, V gene, D gene, J gene, CDR3 protein, CDR3 DNA. D genes are given only for firm matches. The size field is filled for only some rows; it gives once, few, many or a size class.

few	TRBV11-2	-	TRBJ2-7	CASSSFGGGTVAYEQYF	TGTGCCAGCAGCTCCTTCGGGGGCGGGACCGTCGCCTACGAGCAGTACTTC
-	TRBV7-2	-	TRBJ1-1	CASRQYHRGTEAFF	TGTGCCAGCAGGCAATATCACCGGGGCACTGAAGCTTTCTTT
few	TRBV30	-	TRBJ2-6	CAWSGSGANVLTF	TGTGCCTGGAGTGGGTCTGGGGCCAACGTCCTGACTTTC
-	TRBV6-2/TRBV6-3	TRBD1	TRBJ1-6	CASRRTGTGYNSPLHF	TGTGCCAGCAGACGGACCGGGACAGGGTATAATTCACCCCTCCACTTT
once	TRBV19	TRBD2	TRBJ2-5	CASSKLAGMETQYF	TGTGCCAGTAGTAAACTAGCGGGGATGGAGACCCAGTACTTC
-	TRBV20-1	TRBD1	TRBJ1-5	CSAERDRTYSNQPQHF	TGCAGTGCTGAGAGGGACAGAACTTATAGCAATCAGCCCCAGCATTTT
-	TRBV20-1	TRBD2	TRBJ2-1	CSALLGLAGGPRDNEQFF	TGCAGTGCTCTCCTCGGACTAGCGGGGGGGCCTAGGGACAATGAGCAGTTCTTC
few	TRBV12-5	TRBD1	TRBJ1-1	CASGLNRGQGVTEAFF	TGTGCTAGTGGTTTGAATCGTGGACAGGGAGTCACTGAAGCTTTCTTT
many	TRBV29-1	-	TRBJ1-1	CSVFQGRSTEAFF	TGCAGCGTCTTCCAGGGGCGCAGCACTGAAGCTTTCTTT
many	TRBV15	-	TRBJ2-7	CATRLTGSSSEQYF	TGTGCCACTAGATTAACAGGTAGCTCTTCCGAGCAGTACTTC
-	TRBV11-1	-	TRBJ2-3	CASSRRDPGSADTQYF	TGTGCCAGCAGCCGCCGGGACCCCGGATCCGCAGATACGCAGTATTTT
-	TRBV5-6	-	TRBJ1-6	CASSLVKGQISPLHF	TGTGCCAGCAGCTTGGTAAAGGGACAAATTTCACCCCTCCACTTT
-	TRBV2	-	TRBJ1-5	CATSDSHNQPQHF	TGTGCCACGTCCGACAGCCATAATCAGCCCCAGCATTTT
-	TRBV4-2	-	TRBJ2-2	CASSQVGADTGELFF	TGTGCCAGCAGCCAAGTGGGGGCCGACACCGGGGAGCTGTTTTTT